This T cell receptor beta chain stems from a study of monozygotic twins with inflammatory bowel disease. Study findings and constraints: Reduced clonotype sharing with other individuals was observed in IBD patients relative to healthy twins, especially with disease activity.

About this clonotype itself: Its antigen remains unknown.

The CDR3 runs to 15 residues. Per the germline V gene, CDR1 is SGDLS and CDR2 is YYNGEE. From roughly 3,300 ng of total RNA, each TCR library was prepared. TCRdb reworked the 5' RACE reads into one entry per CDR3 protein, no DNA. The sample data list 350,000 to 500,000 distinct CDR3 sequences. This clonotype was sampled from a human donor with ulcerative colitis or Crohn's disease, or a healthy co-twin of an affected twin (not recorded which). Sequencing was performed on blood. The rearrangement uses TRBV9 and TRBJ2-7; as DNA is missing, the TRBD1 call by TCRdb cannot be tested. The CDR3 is CASSGGDRVPYEQYF.